A single sample gave rise to the 24 T cell receptor beta chains below, sequenced in a study of blood T cell repertoires in COVID-19. The data were produced by immunoSEQ multiplex PCR, yet TCRdb's version contains in-frame clones alone and is incomplete. The repertoire holds 250,000 to 350,000 clones, with around nine tenths as singletons. Material: PBMCs or T cells enriched from blood (not recorded which). These receptors were obtained from a woman aged 50 to 60 who had been exposed to COVID-19.

The gene calls are TRBV11-3 and TRBJ2-3; possible D gene TRBD1, 5 bases. Trimming left V 4 bases short and J 0 bases short, with 11 bases between. This CDR3 has 15 amino acids. CDR1 and CDR2 (germline): SGHNT, YENEEA. The CDR3 sequence is CASSSTATSTDTQYF. CDR3 DNA sequence: TGTGCCAGCAGCTCGACAGCAACTAGCACAGATACGCAGTATTTT.

The CDR3, as DNA: TGTGCCAGTAGCATCCGAGGGGGCCCCGACTACGAGCAGTACTTC. This encodes CASSIRGGPDYEQYF. The chain joins TRBV19 to TRBJ2-7; 7 bases are a match to TRBD1. V trimming: 6 bases; J trimming: 3 bases; junction bases outside the gene matches: 11. In germline, CDR1 is LNHDA, CDR2 SQIVND (reference sequence). CDR3 size: 15 residues.

The CDR3 DNA reads as TGTGCCAGCAGCGCCAGACAGGGGTCGGGAAACACCATATATTTT. Encoded protein: CASSARQGSGNTIYF. The rearrangement links TRBV2 to TRBJ1-3; 8 bases line up with TRBD1. The germline CDR1 and CDR2 sequences are SNHLY and FYNNEI. The ends lost 6 bases at V and 4 bases at J; junction bases unmatched: 8. This CDR3 contains 15 residues.

The chain combines TRBV3-1 (or the pseudogene TRBV3-2) with TRBJ1-2; the D gene is possibly TRBD1 (5 bases). This CDR3 region has 15 residues. The V end lost 0 bases, the J end lost 0 bases, and 8 bases lay between the germline ends. Germline CDR1 reads LGHDT; CDR2 reads YNNKEL (reference sequence). As DNA, the CDR3 is TGTGCCAGCAGCCAAGAACAGGCAACTAACTATGGCTACACCTTC. It yields the protein CASSQEQATNYGYTF.

The V and J genes are TRBV6-5 and TRBJ1-1; the D is unclear. Trimming shortened V by 2 bases and J by 4 bases, and 11 bases separated the two germline ends. The CDR3 is 14 amino acids. Germline values: CDR1 MNHEY, CDR2 SVGAGI. DNA for the CDR3: TGTGCCAGCAGTTACCAGAAGGAGGTCACTGAAGCTTTCTTT. Translating it yields CASSYQKEVTEAFF.

This clone was detected only once. V usage is TRBV19 and J usage is TRBJ2-3, with 12 bases aligning to TRBD2. CDR3 length: 16 residues. Germline assignment: CDR1 LNHDA and CDR2 SQIVND (reference sequence). With V trimmed by 5 bases and J by 3 bases, 6 bases remained unmatched. Written as DNA, the CDR3 is TGTGCCAGTAGTCCGTATGGACTAGCGGGGACAGATACGCAGTATTTT. Its protein is CASSPYGLAGTDTQYF.

This chain connects TRBV7-2 to TRBJ1-6; D might be TRBD1 (5 bases). This CDR3 comprises 15 residues. Germline V gene sequence: CDR1 SGHTA, CDR2 FQGNSA. V lost 5 bases to trimming and J lost 7 bases, with 15 bases between them. CDR3 nucleotide sequence: TGTGCCAGCAGCCCTCAGGGATGGCTAAATTCACCCCTCCACTTT. This codes for CASSPQGWLNSPLHF.

V usage is TRBV2 and J usage is TRBJ1-6; weak D call: TRBD1 (5 bases). CDR1 SNHLY and CDR2 FYNNEI come from the germline V gene. V lost 4 bases, J lost 7 bases, and 14 bases lay in between. The CDR3 sequence is 15 residues long. CDR3 region: CASSGLTGSNSPLHF. As DNA, the CDR3 is TGTGCCAGCAGTGGTCTTACAGGAAGCAATTCACCCCTCCACTTT.

This chain connects TRBV18 to TRBJ2-7; 7 bases map to TRBD1. The CDR3 loop spans 14 amino acids. Germline V gene lookup returns CDR1 KGHSH and CDR2 LQKENI. V shed 3 bases and J 0 bases; nucleotides not matched to a gene: 2. DNA of the CDR3: TGTGCCAGCTCACCGGGGGACAGCTCCTACGAGCAGTACTTC. This translates into CASSPGDSSYEQYF. Supplemented by reference TRBV18 and TRBJ2-7, the full variable domain reads NAGVMQNPRHLVRRRGQEARLRCSPMKGHSHVYWYRQLPEEGLKFMVYLQKENIIDESGMPKERFSAEFPKEGPSILRIQQVVRGDSAAYFCASSPGDSSYEQYFGPGTRLTVT.

This sequence joins TRBV2 and TRBJ1-1; D may be TRBD1 (5 bases). This CDR3 is 15 amino acids long. V was pared by 2 bases and J by 0 bases, with 10 bases between. From germline, CDR1 is SNHLY and CDR2 FYNNEI. The CDR3 nucleotides read TGTGCCAGCAGTGAACAGGGTCCCCTGAACACTGAAGCTTTCTTT. It yields the protein CASSEQGPLNTEAFF.

The rearrangement joins TRBV9 to TRBJ1-1, with unresolved D. This CDR3 has 14 amino acids. CDR1 SGDLS and CDR2 YYNGEE come from the germline V gene. The ends were cut back, 2 bases at V and 4 bases at J, with 12 bases in the middle. CDR3: CASSVGGRSTEAFF. The CDR3 DNA follows: TGTGCCAGCAGCGTGGGAGGGCGTTCCACTGAAGCTTTCTTT.

This clone was detected a few times. DNA for the CDR3: TGTGCCAGCAGTTTTAGGGAGGGTTTGAGACAACTGTTTTTT. Amino acid sequence: CASSFREGLRQLFF. The chain uses TRBV28 and TRBJ1-4; D is undetermined. Trimming pared 3 bases from V and 12 bases from J, leaving 17 bases between. The germline CDR1 and CDR2 sequences are MDHEN and SYDVKM. CDR3 size: 14 residues.

CDR3 loop: CASSVGVDSSGIDYEQYF. The CDR3 DNA reads as TGTGCCAGCAGCGTGGGGGTCGATTCTAGCGGGATCGACTACGAGCAGTACTTC. The chain employs TRBV9 and TRBJ2-7; 9 nucleotides align to TRBD2. CDR1 and CDR2 from the germline V gene are SGDLS and YYNGEE. There are 18 residues in the CDR3. V gave up 2 bases and J gave up 3 bases; unmatched junction bases: 15.

This sequence joins TRBV28 and TRBJ1-4, with D tentatively TRBD1 (6 bases). V lost 6 bases to trimming and J lost 7 bases, with 18 bases between them. Germline-derived CDR1 and CDR2 are MDHEN and SYDVKM. The CDR3 is made up of 15 amino acids. CDR3 sequence: CASRGMTGNSEKLFF. The CDR3 region has the DNA TGTGCCAGCAGGGGAATGACAGGCAATAGTGAAAAACTGTTTTTT.

The chain employs TRBV5-4 and TRBJ2-3; D is uncertain. Trimming pared 2 bases from V and 0 bases from J, leaving 10 bases between. Germline V gives CDR1 SGHNT, CDR2 YYREEE (reference sequence). The CDR3 sequence is 15 residues long. The CDR3 here is CASSLRLSSTDTQYF. The CDR3, as DNA: TGTGCCAGCAGCTTACGACTGTCTAGCACAGATACGCAGTATTTT.

The chain joins TRBV5-1 to TRBJ1-2; TRBD1 is a possible D gene (6 bases). Germline V lookup: CDR1 SGHRS, CDR2 YFSETQ. The V end lost 4 bases, the J end lost 5 bases, and 15 bases lay between the germline ends. The CDR3 length is 14 residues. The CDR3 nucleotides read TGCGCCAGCAGCCCGGGGGGGCAGGGGTATGGCTACACCTTC. This sequence encodes CASSPGGQGYGYTF. Variable domain in full (rest from reference TRBV5-1 and TRBJ1-2): KAGVTQTPRYLIKTRGQQVTLSCSPISGHRSVSWYQQTPGQGLQFLFEYFSETQRNKGNFPGRFSGRQFSNSRSEMNVSTLELGDSALYLCASSPGGQGYGYTFGSGTRLTVV.

J is TRBJ1-6 and V is TRBV19; D is perhaps TRBD1 (6 bases). Per the germline V gene, CDR1 is LNHDA and CDR2 is SQIVND (reference sequence). CDR3 length equals 14 residues. V lost 9 bases, J lost 8 bases, and 17 bases lay in between. CDR3 sequence (DNA): TGTGCCAGCACCGTGGGGGGGCTGTATTCACCCCTCCACTTT. Protein sequence: CASTVGGLYSPLHF.

The chain links TRBV19 to TRBJ1-1; D remains unclear. This CDR3 comprises 13 residues. From germline, CDR1 is LNHDA and CDR2 SQIVND (reference sequence). Trimming took 3 bases from V and 7 from J, leaving 12 bases between them. The CDR3 DNA reads as TGTGCCAGTAGTATCCCCCCAGGAGGTGAAGCTTTCTTT. Its protein is CASSIPPGGEAFF.

As to this clone: Additional DNA sequences in this sample encode the identical CDR3. The rearrangement links TRBV29-1 to TRBJ2-3; 9 bases align to TRBD2. The junction had 7 bases not matched to a gene; V was cut back by 3 bases and J by 0 bases. Per germline, CDR1 SQVTM and CDR2 ANQGSEA. This CDR3 has 16 residues. The CDR3 region has the DNA TGCAGCGTTGACGGATTAGCGGGGGATAGCACAGATACGCAGTATTTT. Protein product: CSVDGLAGDSTDTQYF.

The genes are TRBV2 and TRBJ2-7, with 9 bases lining up with TRBD2. CDR3 length equals 16 residues. Germline assignment: CDR1 SNHLY and CDR2 FYNNEI. After removal of 5 bases from V and 4 bases from J, the junction contained 12 bases not matched to a gene. The CDR3 sequence is CASSKTAASGEYEQYF. For the CDR3, the DNA is TGTGCCAGCAGTAAGACCGCTGCTAGCGGGGAATACGAGCAGTACTTC.

This clone was seen just once. This chain uses TRBV28 with TRBJ1-6, with D unclear. V shed 11 bases and J shed 0 bases, with 17 bases lying between them. The germline CDR1 and CDR2 sequences are MDHEN and SYDVKM. This CDR3 region has 16 residues. This chain's CDR3 is CAVLPSGSSYNSPLHF. The CDR3 region has the DNA TGTGCCGTCCTACCCTCTGGGAGCTCCTATAATTCACCCCTCCACTTT.

This clone was counted once. The rearrangement joins TRBV12-3 or TRBV12-4 to TRBJ2-1; D gene uncertain. V was cut by 6 bases and J by 8 bases, with 8 bases left in between. The CDR3 consists of 11 residues. CDR3 sequence (DNA): TGTGCCAGCAGCGTAACTGATGAGCAGTTCTTC. It translates to CASSVTDEQFF.

The chain uses TRBV2 and TRBJ2-3; TRBD2 aligns across 8 bases. The CDR3 extends over 14 amino acids. The J segment lost 3 bases and the V segment lost 1 base, leaving 0 bases of the junction unmatched. Per the germline V gene, CDR1 is SNHLY and CDR2 is FYNNEI. For the CDR3, the DNA is TGTGCCAGCAGTGAAGGACTAGCGACAGATACGCAGTATTTT. Translation gives CASSEGLATDTQYF.

The chain links TRBV19 to TRBJ1-6, with D tentatively TRBD1 (5 bases). With 11 bases removed from V and 3 bases from J, the gap between germline ends came to 20 bases. The length of the CDR3 is 16 residues. CDR1 LNHDA and CDR2 SQIVND come from the germline V gene (reference sequence). This CDR3 reads CARYRLKGHYNSPLHF. In DNA form, the CDR3 reads TGTGCCCGCTACAGGTTAAAGGGTCACTATAATTCACCCCTCCACTTT.